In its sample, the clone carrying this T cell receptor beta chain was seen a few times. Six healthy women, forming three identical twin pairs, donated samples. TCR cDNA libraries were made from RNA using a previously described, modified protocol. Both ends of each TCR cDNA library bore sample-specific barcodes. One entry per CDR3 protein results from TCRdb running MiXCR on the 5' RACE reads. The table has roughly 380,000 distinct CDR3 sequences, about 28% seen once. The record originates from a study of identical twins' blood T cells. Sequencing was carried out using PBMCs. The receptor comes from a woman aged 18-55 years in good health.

DNA for the CDR3: TGTGCCAGCAGTTTACGGGAGCGCGATGGCTACACCTTC. Amino acids: CASSLRERDGYTF. This chain uses TRBV28 with TRBJ1-2; D uncertain. V gave up 2 bases and J gave up 6 bases, with 10 bases separating them. The CDR3 runs 13 residues. Germline CDR1 and CDR2: MDHEN and SYDVKM.